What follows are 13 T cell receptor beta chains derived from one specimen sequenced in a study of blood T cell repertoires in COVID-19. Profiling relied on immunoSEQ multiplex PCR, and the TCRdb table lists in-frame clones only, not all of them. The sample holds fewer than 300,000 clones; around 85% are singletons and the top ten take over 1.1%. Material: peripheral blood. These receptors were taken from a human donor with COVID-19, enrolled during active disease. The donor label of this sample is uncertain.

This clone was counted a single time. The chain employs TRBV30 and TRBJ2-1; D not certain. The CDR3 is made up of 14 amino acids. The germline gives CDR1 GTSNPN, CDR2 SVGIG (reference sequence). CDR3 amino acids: CALNLGFANNEQFF. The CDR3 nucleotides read TGTGCTTTGAACCTAGGATTTGCCAACAATGAGCAGTTCTTC. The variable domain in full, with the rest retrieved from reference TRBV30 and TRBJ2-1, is SQTIHQWPATLVQPVGSPLSLECTVEGTSNPNLYWYRQAAGRGLQLLFYSVGIGQISSEVPQNLSASRPQDRQFILSSKKLLLSDSGFYLCALNLGFANNEQFFGPGTRLTVL.

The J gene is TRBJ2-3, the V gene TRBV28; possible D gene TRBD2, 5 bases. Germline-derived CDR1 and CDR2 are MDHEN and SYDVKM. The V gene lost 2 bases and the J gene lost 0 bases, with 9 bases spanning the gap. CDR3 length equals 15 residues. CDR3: CASSLEGRSTDTQYF. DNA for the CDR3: TGTGCCAGCAGTTTAGAGGGCAGAAGCACAGATACGCAGTATTTT.

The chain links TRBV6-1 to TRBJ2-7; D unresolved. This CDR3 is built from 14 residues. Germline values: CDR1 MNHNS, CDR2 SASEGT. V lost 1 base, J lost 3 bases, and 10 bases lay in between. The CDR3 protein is CASSEVANLYEQYF. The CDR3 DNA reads TGTGCCAGCAGTGAAGTGGCAAATCTCTACGAGCAGTACTTC.

The CDR3 loop reads CASSFPDRGNGYTF. CDR3 sequence (DNA): TGTGCCAGCAGTTTTCCTGACAGGGGTAATGGCTACACCTTC. The V gene is TRBV28, the J gene TRBJ1-2; 8 nucleotides agree with TRBD1. Germline V gives CDR1 MDHEN, CDR2 SYDVKM. The CDR3 loop spans 14 amino acids. J gave up 6 bases and V 3 bases, and 6 bases lay outside the gene matches.

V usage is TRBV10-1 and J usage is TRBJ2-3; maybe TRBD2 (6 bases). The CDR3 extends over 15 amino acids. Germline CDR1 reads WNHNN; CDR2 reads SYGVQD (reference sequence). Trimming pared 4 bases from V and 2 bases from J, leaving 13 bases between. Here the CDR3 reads CASSGEVRSTDTQYF. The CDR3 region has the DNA TGCGCCAGCAGTGGGGAGGTGAGATCCACAGATACGCAGTATTTT.

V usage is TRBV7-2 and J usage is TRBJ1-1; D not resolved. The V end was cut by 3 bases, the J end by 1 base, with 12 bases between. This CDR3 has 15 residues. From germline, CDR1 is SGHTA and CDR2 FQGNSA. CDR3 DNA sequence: TGTGCCAGCAGCTTTGGTTGGCCCCAGAACACTGAAGCTTTCTTT. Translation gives CASSFGWPQNTEAFF.

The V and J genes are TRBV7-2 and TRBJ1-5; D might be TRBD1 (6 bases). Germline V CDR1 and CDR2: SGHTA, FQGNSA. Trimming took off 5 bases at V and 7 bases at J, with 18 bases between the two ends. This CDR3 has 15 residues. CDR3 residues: CASSPTDSMGQPQHF. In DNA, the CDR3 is TGTGCCAGCAGCCCGACGGACAGCATGGGCCAGCCCCAGCATTTT.

CDR3 nucleotide sequence: TGCAGTGGTAGGCAAGGGGATGGCTACACCTTC. Translating it yields CSGRQGDGYTF. The gene calls are TRBV20-1 and TRBJ1-2, with D perhaps matching TRBD1 (5 bases). The V and J ends lost 7 bases and 6 bases respectively, with 12 bases between them. Germline V gene data show CDR1 as DFQATT and CDR2 as SNEGSKA (reference sequence). This CDR3 has 11 amino acids.

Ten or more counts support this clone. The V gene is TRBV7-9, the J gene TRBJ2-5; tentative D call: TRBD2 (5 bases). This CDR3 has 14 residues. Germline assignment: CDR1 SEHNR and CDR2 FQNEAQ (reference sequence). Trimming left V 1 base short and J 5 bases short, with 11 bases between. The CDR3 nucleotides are TGTGCCAGCAGCTTAGATACCCGAGGGGAGACCCAGTACTTC. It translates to CASSLDTRGETQYF.

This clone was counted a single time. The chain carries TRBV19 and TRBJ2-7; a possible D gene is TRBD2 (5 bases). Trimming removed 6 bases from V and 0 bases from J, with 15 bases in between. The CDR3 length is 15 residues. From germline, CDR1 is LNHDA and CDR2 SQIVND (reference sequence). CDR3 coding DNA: TGTGCCAGTAGGCTTCGCGGGCAGTTCTCCTACGAGCAGTACTTC. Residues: CASRLRGQFSYEQYF.

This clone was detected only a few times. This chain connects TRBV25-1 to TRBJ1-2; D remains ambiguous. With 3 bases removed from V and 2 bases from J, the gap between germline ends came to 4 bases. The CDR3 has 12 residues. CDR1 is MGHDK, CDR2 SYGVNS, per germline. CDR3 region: CASSDTNYGYTF. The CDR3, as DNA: TGTGCCAGCAGTGATACAAACTATGGCTACACCTTC.

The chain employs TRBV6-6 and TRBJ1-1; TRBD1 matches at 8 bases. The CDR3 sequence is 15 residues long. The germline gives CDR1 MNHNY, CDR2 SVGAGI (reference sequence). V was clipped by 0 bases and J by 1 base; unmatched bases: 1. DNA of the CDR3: TGTGCCAGCAGTTACTCTGGACAGGGGAACACTGAAGCTTTCTTT. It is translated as CASSYSGQGNTEAFF.

The DNA of the CDR3 is TGTGCCAGCAGCCCTTTAGCGGGAGGGCCGACCTACGAGCAGTACTTC. Its translation is CASSPLAGGPTYEQYF. The V call is TRBV3-1 (or the pseudogene TRBV3-2), the J call TRBJ2-7, with 11 bases aligning to TRBD2. The CDR3 loop spans 16 amino acids. V lost 4 bases to trimming and J lost 2 bases; unmatched junction nucleotides: 7. Per germline, CDR1 LGHDT and CDR2 YNNKEL (reference sequence).